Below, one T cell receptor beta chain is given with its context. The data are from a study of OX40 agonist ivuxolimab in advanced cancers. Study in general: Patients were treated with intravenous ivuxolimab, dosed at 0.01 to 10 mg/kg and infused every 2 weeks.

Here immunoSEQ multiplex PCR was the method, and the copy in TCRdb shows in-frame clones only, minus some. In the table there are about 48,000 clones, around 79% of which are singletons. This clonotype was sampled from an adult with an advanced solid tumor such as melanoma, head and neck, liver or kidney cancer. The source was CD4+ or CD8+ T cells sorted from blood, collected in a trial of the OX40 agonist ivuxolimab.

The CDR3 here is CASSPAWDGYTF. The CDR3 nucleotides are TGCGCCAGCAGCCCAGCATGGGATGGCTACACCTTC. The chain carries TRBV5-1 and TRBJ1-2; D is unresolved. CDR1 is SGHRS, CDR2 YFSETQ, per germline. This CDR3 has 12 residues. V was clipped by 4 bases and J by 6 bases, with 10 bases between them.